This TCR beta chain stems from a study of shared clonotypes between healthy human individuals. Study conclusions and caveats: When naive CD4 clonotypes were compared across several donors, 4% to 6.5% were shared.

CDR3 length: 14 residues. V lost 3 bases and J lost 2; bases outside the gene matches: 5. Looked up from germline, CDR1 is SGDLS and CDR2 is YYNGEE. A CD45RA+ naive subset and a CD45RA-negative memory subset were split from CD4+ cells. With respect to this clone: What it binds is unknown. The same CDR3 also results from other DNA sequences found in this sample.

The method was immunoSEQ multiplex PCR; TCRdb's version includes in-frame clones alone and lacks a portion of them. The data show about 640,000 clones, 72% seen once. The clonotype comes from a woman in her twenties or thirties in good health. Specimen: memory CD4+ T cells sorted from blood. Noted subset: CD45RA-negative fraction. V is TRBV9 and J is TRBJ2-7; 7 bases are shared with TRBD1. The DNA for the CDR3 is TGTGCCAGCAGCGCCCGGACAGGCACCTACGAGCAGTACTTC. Translated, it gives CASSARTGTYEQYF.